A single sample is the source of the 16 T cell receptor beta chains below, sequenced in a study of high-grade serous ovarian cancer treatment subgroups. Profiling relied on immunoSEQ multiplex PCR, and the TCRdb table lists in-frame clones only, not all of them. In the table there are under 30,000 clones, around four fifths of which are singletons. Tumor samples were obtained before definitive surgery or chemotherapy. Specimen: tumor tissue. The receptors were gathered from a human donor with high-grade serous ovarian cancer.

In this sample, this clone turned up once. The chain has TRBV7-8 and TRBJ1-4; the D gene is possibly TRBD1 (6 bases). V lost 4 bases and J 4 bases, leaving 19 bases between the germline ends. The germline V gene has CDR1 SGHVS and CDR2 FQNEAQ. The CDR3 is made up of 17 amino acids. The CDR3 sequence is CASSSPPPTGRNEKLFF. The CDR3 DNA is TGTGCCAGCAGCTCACCACCCCCGACAGGACGTAATGAAAAACTGTTTTTT.

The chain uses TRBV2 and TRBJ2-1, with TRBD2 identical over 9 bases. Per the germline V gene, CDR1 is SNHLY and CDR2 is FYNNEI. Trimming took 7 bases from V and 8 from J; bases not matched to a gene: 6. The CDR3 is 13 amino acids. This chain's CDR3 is CASIAGVGDEQFF. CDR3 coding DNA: TGTGCCAGCATAGCGGGAGTCGGCGATGAGCAGTTCTTC.

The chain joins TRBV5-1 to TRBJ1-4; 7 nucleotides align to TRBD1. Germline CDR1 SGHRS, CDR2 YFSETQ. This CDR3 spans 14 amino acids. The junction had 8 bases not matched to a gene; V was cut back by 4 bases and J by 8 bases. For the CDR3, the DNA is TGCGCCAGCAGCCTGACAGGGTCGAACGAAAAACTGTTTTTT. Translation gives CASSLTGSNEKLFF. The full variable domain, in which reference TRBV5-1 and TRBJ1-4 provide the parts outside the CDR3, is KAGVTQTPRYLIKTRGQQVTLSCSPISGHRSVSWYQQTPGQGLQFLFEYFSETQRNKGNFPGRFSGRQFSNSRSEMNVSTLELGDSALYLCASSLTGSNEKLFFGSGTQLSVL.

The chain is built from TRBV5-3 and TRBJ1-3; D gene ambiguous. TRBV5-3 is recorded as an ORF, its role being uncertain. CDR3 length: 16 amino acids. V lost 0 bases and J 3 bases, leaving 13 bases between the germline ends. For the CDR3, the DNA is TGTGCCAGAAGCTTGGTCCCGATACAGTTTGGAAACACCATATATTTT. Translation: CARSLVPIQFGNTIYF.

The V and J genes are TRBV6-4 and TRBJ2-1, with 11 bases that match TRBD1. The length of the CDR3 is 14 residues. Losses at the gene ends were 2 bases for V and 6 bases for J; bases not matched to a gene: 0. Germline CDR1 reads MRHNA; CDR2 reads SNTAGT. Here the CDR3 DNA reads TGTGCCAGCAGTGACGGGACAGGGGGCAATGAGCAGTTCTTC. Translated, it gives CASSDGTGGNEQFF.

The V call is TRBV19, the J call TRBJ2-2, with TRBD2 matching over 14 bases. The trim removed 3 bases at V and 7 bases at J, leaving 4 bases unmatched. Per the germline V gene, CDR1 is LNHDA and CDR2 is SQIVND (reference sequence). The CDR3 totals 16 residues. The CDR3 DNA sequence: TGTGCCAGTAGTATGACTAGCGGGAGGGGGAACGGGGAGCTGTTTTTT. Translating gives CASSMTSGRGNGELFF.

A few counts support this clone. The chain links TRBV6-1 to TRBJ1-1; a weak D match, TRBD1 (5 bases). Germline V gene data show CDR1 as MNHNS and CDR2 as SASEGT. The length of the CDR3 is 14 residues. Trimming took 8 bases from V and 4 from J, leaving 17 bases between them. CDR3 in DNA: TGTGCCAGCCGGGACGCCGTGTCGTCCACTGAAGCTTTCTTT. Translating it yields CASRDAVSSTEAFF.

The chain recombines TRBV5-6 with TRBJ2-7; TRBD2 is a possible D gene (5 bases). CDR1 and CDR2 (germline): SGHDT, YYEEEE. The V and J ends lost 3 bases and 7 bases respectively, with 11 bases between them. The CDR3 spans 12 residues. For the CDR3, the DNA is TGTGCCAGCAGCTCATTAACGGGGGAGCAGTACTTC. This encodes CASSSLTGEQYF.

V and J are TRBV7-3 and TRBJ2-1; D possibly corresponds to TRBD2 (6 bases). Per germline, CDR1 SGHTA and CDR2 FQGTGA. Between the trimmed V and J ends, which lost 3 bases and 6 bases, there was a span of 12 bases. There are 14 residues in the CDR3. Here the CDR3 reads CASSFGGGGNEQFF. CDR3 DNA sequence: TGTGCCAGCAGCTTCGGGGGAGGCGGCAATGAGCAGTTCTTC.

The CDR3 DNA reads as TGTGCCAGCAGCTTAGGAGGTTGGGCCGGCGGGGAGCTGTTTTTT. It codes for CASSLGGWAGGELFF. V and J are TRBV7-9 and TRBJ2-2, with D unresolved. Between the trimmed V and J ends, which lost 1 base and 7 bases, there was a span of 13 bases. The CDR3 runs to 15 residues. CDR1 is SEHNR and CDR2 is FQNEAQ in the germline V gene (reference sequence).

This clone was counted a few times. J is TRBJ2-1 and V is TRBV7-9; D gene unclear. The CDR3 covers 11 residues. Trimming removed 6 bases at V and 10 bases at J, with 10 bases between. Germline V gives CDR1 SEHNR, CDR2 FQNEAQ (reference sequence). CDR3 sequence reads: CASSFTDEQFF. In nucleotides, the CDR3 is TGTGCCAGCAGTTTTACAGACGAGCAGTTCTTC. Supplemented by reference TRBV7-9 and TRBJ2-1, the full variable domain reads DTGVSQNPRHKITKRGQNVTFRCDPISEHNRLYWYRQTLGQGPEFLTYFQNEAQLEKSRLLSDRFSAERPKGSFSTLEIQRTEQGDSAMYLCASSFTDEQFFGPGTRLTVL.

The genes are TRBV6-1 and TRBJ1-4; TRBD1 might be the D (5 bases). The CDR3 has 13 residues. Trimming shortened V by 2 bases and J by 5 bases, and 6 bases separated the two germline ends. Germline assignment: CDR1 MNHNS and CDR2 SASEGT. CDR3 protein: CASSEPGNEKLFF. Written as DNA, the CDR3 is TGTGCCAGCAGTGAACCAGGGAATGAAAAACTGTTTTTT.

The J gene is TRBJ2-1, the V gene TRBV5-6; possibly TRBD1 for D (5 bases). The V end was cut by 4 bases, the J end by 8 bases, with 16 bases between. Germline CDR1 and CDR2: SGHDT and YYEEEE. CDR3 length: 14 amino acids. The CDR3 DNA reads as TGTGCCAGCAGCGCATTACAGGAAAAGTATGAGCAGTTCTTC. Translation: CASSALQEKYEQFF.

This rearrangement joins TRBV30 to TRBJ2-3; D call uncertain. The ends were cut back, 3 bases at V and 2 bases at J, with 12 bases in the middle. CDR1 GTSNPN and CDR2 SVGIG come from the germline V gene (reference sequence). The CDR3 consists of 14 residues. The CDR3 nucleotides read TGTGCCTGGAGCTCACCTCGTACCACAGATACGCAGTATTTT. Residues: CAWSSPRTTDTQYF. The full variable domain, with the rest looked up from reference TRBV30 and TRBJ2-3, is SQTIHQWPATLVQPVGSPLSLECTVEGTSNPNLYWYRQAAGRGLQLLFYSVGIGQISSEVPQNLSASRPQDRQFILSSKKLLLSDSGFYLCAWSSPRTTDTQYFGPGTRLTVL.

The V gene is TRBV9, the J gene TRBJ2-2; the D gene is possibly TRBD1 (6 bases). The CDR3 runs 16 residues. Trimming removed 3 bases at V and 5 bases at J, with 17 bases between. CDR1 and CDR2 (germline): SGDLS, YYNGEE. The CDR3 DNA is TGTGCCAGCAGCGCGAGGTCGACAGGATTTACCGGGGAGCTGTTTTTT. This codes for CASSARSTGFTGELFF.

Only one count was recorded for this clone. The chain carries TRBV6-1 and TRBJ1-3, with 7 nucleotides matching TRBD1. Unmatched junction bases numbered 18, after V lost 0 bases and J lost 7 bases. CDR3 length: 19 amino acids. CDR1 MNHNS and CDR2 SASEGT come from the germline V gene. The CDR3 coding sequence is TGTGCCAGCAGTGAAGCCCCCCTTAACAGGGGCGGACTTCAGAACACCATATATTTT. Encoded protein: CASSEAPLNRGGLQNTIYF.